This T cell receptor (beta chain) was identified during a study of identical twins. Study conclusions and caveats: Clonotypes of the beta chain that were abundant in cord blood carried fewer insertions (memory repertoires showed none).

This clonotype appeared a few times. Its antigen is unknown. Unique molecular identifiers were present on the cDNA, which also gained a universal primer site by template switching. TCRdb used MiXCR to reprocess the 5' RACE reads, holding one entry per CDR3 protein. This table has approximately 220,000 distinct CDR3 sequences, 6% to 9% appearing once. V lost 4 bases, J lost 2 bases, and 11 bases lay in between. Germline V gene lookup returns CDR1 MNHNS and CDR2 SASEGT. CDR3 size: 15 residues. The sample also formed part of further work on yellow fever vaccine responses in identical twins.

Sequences were obtained from memory (CD45RO+) T cells sorted from blood. The rearrangement links TRBV6-1 to TRBJ1-4; no clear D gene. This TCR was sampled from a woman younger than 30 in good health. CDR3 region: CASSGRQGTNEKLFF. The CDR3 region has the DNA TGTGCCAGCAGTGGAAGGCAAGGGACTAATGAAAAACTGTTTTTT.